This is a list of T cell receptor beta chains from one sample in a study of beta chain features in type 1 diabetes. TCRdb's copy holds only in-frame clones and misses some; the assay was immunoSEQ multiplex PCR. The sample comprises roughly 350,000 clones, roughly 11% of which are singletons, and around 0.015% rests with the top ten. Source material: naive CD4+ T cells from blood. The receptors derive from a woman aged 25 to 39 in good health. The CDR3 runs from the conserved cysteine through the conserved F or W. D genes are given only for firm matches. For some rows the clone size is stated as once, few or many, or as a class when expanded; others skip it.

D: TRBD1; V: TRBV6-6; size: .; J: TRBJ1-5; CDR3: CASSPRDRGLHQPQHF; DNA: TGTGCCAGCAGTCCTAGGGACAGGGGTTTGCATCAGCCCCAGCATTTT
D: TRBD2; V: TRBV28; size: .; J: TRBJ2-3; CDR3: CASSPHPGGRVADTQYF; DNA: TGTGCCAGCAGTCCCCACCCAGGCGGGAGGGTGGCAGATACGCAGTATTTT
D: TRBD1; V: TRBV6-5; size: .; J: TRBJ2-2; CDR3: CASRATGYTGELFF; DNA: TGTGCCAGCAGGGCGACAGGGTACACCGGGGAGCTGTTTTTT
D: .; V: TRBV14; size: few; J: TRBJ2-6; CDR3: CASSQQSGANVLTF; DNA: TGTGCCAGCAGCCAGCAGTCTGGGGCCAACGTCCTGACTTTC
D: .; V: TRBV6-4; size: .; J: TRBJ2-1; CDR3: CASSVRGKDEQFF; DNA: TGTGCCAGCAGTGTAAGGGGTAAGGATGAGCAGTTCTTC
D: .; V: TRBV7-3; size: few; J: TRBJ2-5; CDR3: CASSPLGVGETQYF; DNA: TGTGCCAGCAGCCCGCTTGGAGTTGGAGAGACCCAGTACTTC
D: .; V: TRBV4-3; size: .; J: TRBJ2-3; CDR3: CASSQTRFERPGNTDTQYF; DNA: TGCGCCAGCAGCCAAACGAGGTTCGAGAGACCGGGAAATACAGATACGCAGTATTTT
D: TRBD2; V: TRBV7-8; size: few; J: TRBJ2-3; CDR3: CASSLAGGPGTDTQYF; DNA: TGTGCCAGCAGCTTAGCGGGAGGGCCGGGCACAGATACGCAGTATTTT
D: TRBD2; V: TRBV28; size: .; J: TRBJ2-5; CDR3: CASRGTSGLETQYF; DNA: TGTGCCAGCAGGGGGACTAGCGGGTTGGAGACCCAGTACTTC
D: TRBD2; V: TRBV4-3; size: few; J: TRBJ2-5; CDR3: CASSLGLAGMQETQYF; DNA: TGCGCCAGCAGCCTTGGACTAGCGGGAATGCAAGAGACCCAGTACTTC
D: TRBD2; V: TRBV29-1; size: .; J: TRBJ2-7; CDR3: CSVEVSGRADEQYF; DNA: TGCAGCGTTGAAGTTAGTGGGAGGGCCGACGAGCAGTACTTC
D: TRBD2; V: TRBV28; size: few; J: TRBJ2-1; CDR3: CASIRTRRNEQFF; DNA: TGTGCCAGCATAAGGACTAGGCGGAATGAGCAGTTCTTC
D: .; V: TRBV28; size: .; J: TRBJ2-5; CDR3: CASSSDKYQETQYF; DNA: TGTGCCAGCAGCTCTGACAAGTACCAAGAGACCCAGTACTTC
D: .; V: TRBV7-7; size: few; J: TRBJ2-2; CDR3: CASSLSRSQPGGELFF; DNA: TGTGCTAGCAGCTTATCGCGATCCCAGCCGGGCGGGGAGCTGTTTTTT
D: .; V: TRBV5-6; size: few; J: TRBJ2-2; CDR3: CASRQTGNTGELFF; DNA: TGTGCCAGCAGGCAGACAGGGAACACCGGGGAGCTGTTTTTT
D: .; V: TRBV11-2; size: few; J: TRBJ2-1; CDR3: CASRLQGGSGEEQFF; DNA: TGTGCCAGCAGATTACAGGGCGGGAGCGGAGAGGAGCAGTTCTTC
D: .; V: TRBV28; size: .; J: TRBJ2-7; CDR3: CASSLSQGKYEQYF; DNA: TGTGCCAGCAGTTTAAGCCAGGGGAAGTACGAGCAGTACTTC
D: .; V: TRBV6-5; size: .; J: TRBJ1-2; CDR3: CASSYSDSIYGYTF; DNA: TGTGCCAGCAGTTACTCGGACAGCATCTATGGCTACACCTTC
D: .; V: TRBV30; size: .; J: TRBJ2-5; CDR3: CAWSDWVATVETQYF; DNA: TGTGCCTGGAGTGACTGGGTAGCGACCGTTGAGACCCAGTACTTC
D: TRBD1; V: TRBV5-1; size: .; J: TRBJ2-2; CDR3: CASSLAETGGTGELFF; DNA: TGCGCCAGCAGCTTGGCCGAGACAGGGGGCACCGGGGAGCTGTTTTTT
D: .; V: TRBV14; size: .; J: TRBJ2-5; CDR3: CASSQDLGETQYF; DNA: TGTGCCAGCAGCCAAGATCTCGGAGAGACCCAGTACTTC
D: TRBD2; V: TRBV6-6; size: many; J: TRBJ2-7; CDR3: CASSWREEQYF; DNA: TGTGCCAGCAGCTGGCGGGAGGAGCAGTACTTC
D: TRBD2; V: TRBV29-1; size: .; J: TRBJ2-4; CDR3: CSAEAGGAKNIQYF; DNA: TGCAGCGCGGAGGCCGGGGGGGCCAAAAACATTCAGTACTTC
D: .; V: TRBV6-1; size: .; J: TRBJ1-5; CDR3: CASSESRDNQPQHF; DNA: TGTGCCAGCAGTGAAAGCCGGGACAATCAGCCCCAGCATTTT
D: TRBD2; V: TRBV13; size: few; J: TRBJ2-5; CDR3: CASSFGRLADYQETQYF; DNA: TGTGCCAGCAGCTTCGGGCGACTAGCGGATTACCAAGAGACCCAGTACTTC
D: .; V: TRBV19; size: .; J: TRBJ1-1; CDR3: CASSPRDTEAFF; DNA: TGTGCCAGTAGCCCGAGGGACACTGAAGCTTTCTTT
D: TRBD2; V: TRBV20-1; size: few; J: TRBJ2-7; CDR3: CTALGGDEQYF; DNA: TGCACCGCGTTGGGAGGGGACGAGCAGTACTTC
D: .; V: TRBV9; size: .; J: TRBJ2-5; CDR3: CASSVGLEETQYF; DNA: TGTGCCAGCAGCGTAGGGTTAGAAGAGACCCAGTACTTC
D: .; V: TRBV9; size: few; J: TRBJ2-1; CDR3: CASSVESFNEQFF; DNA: TGTGCCAGCAGCGTAGAATCATTCAATGAGCAGTTCTTC
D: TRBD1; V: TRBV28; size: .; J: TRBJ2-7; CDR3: CASSSGQGYEQYF; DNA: TGTGCCAGCAGCTCGGGACAGGGGTACGAGCAGTACTTC
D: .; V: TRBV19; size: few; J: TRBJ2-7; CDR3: CASSAEPGGQYF; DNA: TGTGCCAGTAGTGCCGAACCAGGAGGGCAGTACTTC
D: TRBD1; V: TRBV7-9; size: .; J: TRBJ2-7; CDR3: CASSSPQGASYEQYF; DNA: TGTGCCAGCAGCTCCCCACAGGGGGCGAGCTACGAGCAGTACTTC
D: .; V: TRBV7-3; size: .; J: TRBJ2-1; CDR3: CASSPFGDEQFF; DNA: TGTGCCAGCAGCCCCTTCGGGGATGAGCAGTTCTTC
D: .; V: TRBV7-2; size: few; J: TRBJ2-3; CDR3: CASSHRSNTQYF; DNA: TGTGCCAGCAGCCACAGGTCAAATACGCAGTATTTT
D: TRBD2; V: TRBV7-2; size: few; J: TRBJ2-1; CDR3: CASSSRGDNEQFF; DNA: TGTGCCAGCAGCTCCCGGGGGGACAATGAGCAGTTCTTC